This T cell receptor (beta chain) was identified in a study of memory CD4+ T cells and cytomegalovirus serostatus. Study in general: This sample comes from healthy Belgian adults, eight to ten CMV seropositive, approximately 23 seronegative.

Single viable CD3+CD4+CD8-CD45RO+ cells were sorted as the memory CD4+ T cells. Libraries were prepared by immunoSEQ multiplex PCR; TCRdb keeps only in-frame clonotypes and omits some of them. The sample has some 52,000 clones, around 80% seen once; the top ten hold approximately 1.9%. Sequencing was performed on memory CD4+ T cells from blood. This sequence was found in an adult in good health and CMV-seropositive.

This chain's CDR3 is CASSQWGSYNEQFF. In DNA, the CDR3 is TGCGCCAGCAGCCAGTGGGGGTCATACAATGAGCAGTTCTTC. The rearrangement links TRBV5-1 to TRBJ2-1, with D perhaps being TRBD1 or TRBD2 (5 bases each). The V gene's germline CDR1 is SGHRS and CDR2 YFSETQ. This CDR3 region has 14 residues. The V and J ends lost 4 bases and 4 bases respectively, with 12 bases between them.